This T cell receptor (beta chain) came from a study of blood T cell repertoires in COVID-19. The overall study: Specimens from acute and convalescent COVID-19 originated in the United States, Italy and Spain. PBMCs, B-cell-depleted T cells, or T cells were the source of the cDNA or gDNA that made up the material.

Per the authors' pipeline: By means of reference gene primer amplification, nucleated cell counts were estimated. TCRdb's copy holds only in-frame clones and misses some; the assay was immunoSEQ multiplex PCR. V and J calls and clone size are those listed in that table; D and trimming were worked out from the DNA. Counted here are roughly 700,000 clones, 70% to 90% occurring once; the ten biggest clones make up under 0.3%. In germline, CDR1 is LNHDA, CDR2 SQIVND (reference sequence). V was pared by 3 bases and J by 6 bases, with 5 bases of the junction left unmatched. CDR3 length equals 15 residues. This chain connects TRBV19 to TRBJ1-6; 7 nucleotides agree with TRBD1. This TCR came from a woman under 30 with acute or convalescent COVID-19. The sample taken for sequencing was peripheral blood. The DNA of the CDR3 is TGTGCCAGTAGTATGGGCGACAGGGCTAATTCACCCCTCCACTTT. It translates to CASSMGDRANSPLHF.